These T cell receptor beta chains were read from a single sample in a study of blood T cell repertoires in COVID-19. Here immunoSEQ multiplex PCR was the method, and the copy in TCRdb shows in-frame clones only, minus some. The data contain approximately 84,000 clones, around 90% of them singletons. Sequenced: peripheral blood. All receptors derive from a human donor with active COVID-19. The donor label of this sample is uncertain. Each CDR3 is given with its conserved first and last residue. Fields, in order: clone size, V gene, D gene, J gene, CDR3 DNA, CDR3 protein. The D gene is left open where the match is weak. Clone size, where shown, is once, few, many, or a class for clones that have expanded.

clone_size: once; v_call: TRBV18; d_call: TRBD2; j_call: TRBJ2-5; cdr3_nt: TGTGCCAGCTCACTCGCTAGCGGGGGCCTCAAGGCCCAAGAGACCCAGTACTTC; cdr3_aa: CASSLASGGLKAQETQYF
clone_size: NA; v_call: TRBV9; d_call: NA; j_call: TRBJ1-3; cdr3_nt: TGTGCCAGCAGCGCGTACCAGGGCTCGGGAGACACCATATATTTT; cdr3_aa: CASSAYQGSGDTIYF
clone_size: once; v_call: TRBV6-5; d_call: NA; j_call: TRBJ1-2; cdr3_nt: TGTGCCAGCAGTTACTCGAGGTCCTTAGGTGGCTACACCTTC; cdr3_aa: CASSYSRSLGGYTF
clone_size: NA; v_call: TRBV5-1; d_call: TRBD1; j_call: TRBJ2-5; cdr3_nt: TGCGCCAGCAGCTTCAGTACAGGGGCCTCGGTAGAGACCCAGTACTTC; cdr3_aa: CASSFSTGASVETQYF
clone_size: NA; v_call: TRBV6-6; d_call: NA; j_call: TRBJ1-2; cdr3_nt: TGTGCCAGCGACCAGGTGGGGGGAAGGGACGGCTACACCTTC; cdr3_aa: CASDQVGGRDGYTF
clone_size: NA; v_call: TRBV4-3; d_call: NA; j_call: TRBJ2-3; cdr3_nt: TGCGCCAGCAGCCAAGCACTGGTTAGCACAGATACGCAGTATTTT; cdr3_aa: CASSQALVSTDTQYF
clone_size: once; v_call: TRBV7-6; d_call: NA; j_call: TRBJ2-7; cdr3_nt: TGTGCCAGCAGCTTAGCGCAGGGGCCCTACGAGCAGTACTTC; cdr3_aa: CASSLAQGPYEQYF
clone_size: few; v_call: TRBV27; d_call: NA; j_call: TRBJ1-2; cdr3_nt: TGTGCCAGCAGTTTTAGGGGTAGGGACTATGGCTACACCTTC; cdr3_aa: CASSFRGRDYGYTF
clone_size: NA; v_call: TRBV12-3/TRBV12-4; d_call: NA; j_call: TRBJ2-7; cdr3_nt: TGTGCCAGCAGTTTTTCTAACGAGCAGTACTTC; cdr3_aa: CASSFSNEQYF
clone_size: NA; v_call: TRBV19; d_call: TRBD1; j_call: TRBJ2-7; cdr3_nt: TGTGCCAGTAGTCCAGGGGGCTACGAGCAGTACTTC; cdr3_aa: CASSPGGYEQYF
clone_size: NA; v_call: TRBV6-5; d_call: TRBD1; j_call: TRBJ2-3; cdr3_nt: TGTGCCAGCAGTCACGACAGGGTCTTAGGAACGCAGTATTTT; cdr3_aa: CASSHDRVLGTQYF
clone_size: NA; v_call: TRBV28; d_call: TRBD1; j_call: TRBJ1-5; cdr3_nt: TGTGCCAGCAGTTTGGGGACAGGGACGGGTCAGCCCCAGCATTTT; cdr3_aa: CASSLGTGTGQPQHF
clone_size: NA; v_call: TRBV9; d_call: TRBD1; j_call: TRBJ2-7; cdr3_nt: TGTGCCAGCAGCGCAAAGGACTGGACAGGCGCCACCTACGAGCAGTACTTC; cdr3_aa: CASSAKDWTGATYEQYF
clone_size: NA; v_call: TRBV6-5; d_call: TRBD1; j_call: TRBJ1-6; cdr3_nt: TGTGCCAGCAGCCCGGGACAGGCGATTAATTCACCCCTCCACTTT; cdr3_aa: CASSPGQAINSPLHF
clone_size: NA; v_call: TRBV9; d_call: TRBD1; j_call: TRBJ1-2; cdr3_nt: TGTGCCAGCAGCGATATCGACAGGGGGCATAGCTATGGCTACACCTTC; cdr3_aa: CASSDIDRGHSYGYTF
clone_size: NA; v_call: TRBV7-6; d_call: TRBD2; j_call: TRBJ2-3; cdr3_nt: TGTGCCAGCTCCCGTAGGAGCGGGGGGGCGGGCACGTACACAGATACGCAGTATTTT; cdr3_aa: CASSRRSGGAGTYTDTQYF
clone_size: NA; v_call: TRBV20-1; d_call: TRBD1; j_call: TRBJ1-1; cdr3_nt: TGCAGTGCATGGACAGGTTCTAAAGCTTTCTTT; cdr3_aa: CSAWTGSKAFF
clone_size: NA; v_call: TRBV24-1; d_call: NA; j_call: TRBJ2-3; cdr3_nt: TGTGCCACCAGTGATTCCGGGGGGCCAGCATTTAGAGATACGCAGTATTTT; cdr3_aa: CATSDSGGPAFRDTQYF
clone_size: NA; v_call: TRBV6-5; d_call: NA; j_call: TRBJ2-7; cdr3_nt: TGTGCCAGCAGTTACTCGGAGGGTGGGGAGCAGTACTTC; cdr3_aa: CASSYSEGGEQYF
clone_size: NA; v_call: TRBV4-3; d_call: NA; j_call: TRBJ2-1; cdr3_nt: TGCGCCAGCAGCCAAGATTCAGGGGTGGGCAATGAGCAGTTCTTC; cdr3_aa: CASSQDSGVGNEQFF
clone_size: NA; v_call: TRBV28; d_call: NA; j_call: TRBJ1-4; cdr3_nt: TGTGCCAGCAGGGAGTTCTGGGGGGAAGAAAAACTGTTTTTT; cdr3_aa: CASREFWGEEKLFF
clone_size: NA; v_call: TRBV24-1; d_call: TRBD1; j_call: TRBJ2-3; cdr3_nt: TGTGCCACCAGTGATTTCCCGACAGGGAGCACAGATACGCAGTATTTT; cdr3_aa: CATSDFPTGSTDTQYF
clone_size: NA; v_call: TRBV3-1/TRBV3-2; d_call: NA; j_call: TRBJ1-6; cdr3_nt: TGTGCCAGCAGCCCTCCCGATAATTCACCCCTCCACTTT; cdr3_aa: CASSPPDNSPLHF
clone_size: NA; v_call: TRBV28; d_call: NA; j_call: TRBJ1-3; cdr3_nt: TGTGCCAGCATACCACAGGGTCGTGGAAACACCATATATTTT; cdr3_aa: CASIPQGRGNTIYF
clone_size: few; v_call: TRBV7-9; d_call: NA; j_call: TRBJ2-7; cdr3_nt: TGTGCCAGCAGCTTAACTAGCTCCCGGCTGAACTTC; cdr3_aa: CASSLTSSRLNF
clone_size: NA; v_call: TRBV6-5; d_call: NA; j_call: TRBJ1-4; cdr3_nt: TGTGCCAGCAGTTACCAGCGGGGTTCCGAAGGAAAACTGTTTTTT; cdr3_aa: CASSYQRGSEGKLFF
clone_size: NA; v_call: TRBV6-6; d_call: NA; j_call: TRBJ2-3; cdr3_nt: TGTGCCAGCAGGAAAGACACGCCAGATACGCAGTATTTT; cdr3_aa: CASRKDTPDTQYF